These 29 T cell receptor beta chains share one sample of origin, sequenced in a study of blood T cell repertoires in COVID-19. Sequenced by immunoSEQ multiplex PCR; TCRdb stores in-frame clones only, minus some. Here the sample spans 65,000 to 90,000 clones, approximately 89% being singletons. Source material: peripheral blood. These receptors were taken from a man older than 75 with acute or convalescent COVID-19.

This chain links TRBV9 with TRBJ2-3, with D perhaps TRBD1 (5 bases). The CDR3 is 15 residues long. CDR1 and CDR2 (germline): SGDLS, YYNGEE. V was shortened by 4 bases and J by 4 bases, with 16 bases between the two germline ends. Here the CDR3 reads CASSFGHTGPDTQYF. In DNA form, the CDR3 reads TGTGCCAGCAGCTTCGGACATACAGGACCAGATACGCAGTATTTT.

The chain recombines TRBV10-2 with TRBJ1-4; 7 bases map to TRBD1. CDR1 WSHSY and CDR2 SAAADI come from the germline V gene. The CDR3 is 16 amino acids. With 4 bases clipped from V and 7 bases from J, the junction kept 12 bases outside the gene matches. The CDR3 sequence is CASSARGRGLGEKLFF. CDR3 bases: TGCGCCAGCAGTGCCCGAGGAAGGGGGCTCGGTGAAAAACTGTTTTTT.

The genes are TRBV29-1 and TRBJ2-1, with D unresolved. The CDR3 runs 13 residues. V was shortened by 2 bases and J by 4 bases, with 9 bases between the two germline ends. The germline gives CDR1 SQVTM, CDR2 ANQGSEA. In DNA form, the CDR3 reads TGCAGCGTTGAAAACCGGGTGTACAATGAGCAGTTCTTC. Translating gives CSVENRVYNEQFF.

The CDR3 sequence: CATSRTDSNQPQHF. The CDR3 bases are TGTGCCACCAGTCGAACAGATAGCAATCAGCCCCAGCATTTT. The chain joins TRBV24-1 to TRBJ1-5; D is unclear. The germline V gene encodes CDR1 KGHDR and CDR2 SFDVKD. CDR3 length equals 14 residues. Trimming cost V 6 bases and J 0 bases, with 8 bases left between them.

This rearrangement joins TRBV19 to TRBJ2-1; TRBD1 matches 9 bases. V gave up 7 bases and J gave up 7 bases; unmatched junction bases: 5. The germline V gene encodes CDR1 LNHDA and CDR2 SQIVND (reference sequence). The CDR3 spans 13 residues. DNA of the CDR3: TGTGCCAGTACACAGGGGGCTGGAAATGAGCAGTTCTTC. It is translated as CASTQGAGNEQFF.

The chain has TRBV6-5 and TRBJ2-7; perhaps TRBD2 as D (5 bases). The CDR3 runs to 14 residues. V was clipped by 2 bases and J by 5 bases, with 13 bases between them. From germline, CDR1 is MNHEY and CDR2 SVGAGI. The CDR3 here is CASSYMRTVHEQYF. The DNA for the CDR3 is TGTGCCAGCAGTTACATGAGGACTGTTCACGAGCAGTACTTC.

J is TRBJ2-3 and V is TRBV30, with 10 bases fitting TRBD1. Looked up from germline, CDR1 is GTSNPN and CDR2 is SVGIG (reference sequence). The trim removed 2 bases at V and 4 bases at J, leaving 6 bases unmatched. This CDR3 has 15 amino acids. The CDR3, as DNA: TGTGCCTGGAGTAGGGGGGGACAGGGGTCAGATACGCAGTATTTT. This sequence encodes CAWSRGGQGSDTQYF.

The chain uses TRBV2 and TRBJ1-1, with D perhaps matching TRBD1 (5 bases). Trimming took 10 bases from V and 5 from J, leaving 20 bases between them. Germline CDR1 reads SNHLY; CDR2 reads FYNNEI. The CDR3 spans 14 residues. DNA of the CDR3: TGTGCCACTAATGGTGGGGGGATTATGACTGAAGCTTTCTTT. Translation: CATNGGGIMTEAFF.

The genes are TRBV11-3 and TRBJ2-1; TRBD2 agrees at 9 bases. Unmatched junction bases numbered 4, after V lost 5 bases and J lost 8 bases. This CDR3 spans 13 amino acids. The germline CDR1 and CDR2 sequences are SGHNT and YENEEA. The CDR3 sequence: CASSPIAGDEQFF. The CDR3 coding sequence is TGTGCCAGCAGCCCGATAGCGGGAGATGAGCAGTTCTTC. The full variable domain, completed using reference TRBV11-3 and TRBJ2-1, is EAGVVQSPRYKIIEKKQPVAFWCNPISGHNTLYWYLQNLGQGPELLIRYENEEAVDDSQLPKDRFSAERLKGVDSTLKIQPAELGDSAVYLCASSPIAGDEQFFGPGTRLTVL.

CDR3 loop: CASSLVVTGGSGELFF. CDR3 DNA sequence: TGCGCCAGCAGCTTAGTAGTGACAGGGGGCTCCGGGGAGCTGTTTTTT. This chain links TRBV5-1 with TRBJ2-2, with 10 bases that match TRBD1. The CDR3 spans 16 residues. V shed 2 bases and J 6 bases; nucleotides not matched to a gene: 7. Per the germline V gene, CDR1 is SGHRS and CDR2 is YFSETQ.

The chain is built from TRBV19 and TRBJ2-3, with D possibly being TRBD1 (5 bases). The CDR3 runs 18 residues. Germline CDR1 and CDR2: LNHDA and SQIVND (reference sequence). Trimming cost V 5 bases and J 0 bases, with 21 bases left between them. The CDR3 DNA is TGTGCCAGTAGTGAGACAGCACTCCCCGGGTTTAGCACAGATACGCAGTATTTT. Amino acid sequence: CASSETALPGFSTDTQYF.

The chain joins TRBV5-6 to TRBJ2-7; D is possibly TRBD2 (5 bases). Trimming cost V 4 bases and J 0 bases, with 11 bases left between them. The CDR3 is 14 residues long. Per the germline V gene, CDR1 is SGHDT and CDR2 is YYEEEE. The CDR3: CASSQGLYSYEQYF. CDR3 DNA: TGTGCCAGCAGCCAAGGACTGTACTCCTACGAGCAGTACTTC.

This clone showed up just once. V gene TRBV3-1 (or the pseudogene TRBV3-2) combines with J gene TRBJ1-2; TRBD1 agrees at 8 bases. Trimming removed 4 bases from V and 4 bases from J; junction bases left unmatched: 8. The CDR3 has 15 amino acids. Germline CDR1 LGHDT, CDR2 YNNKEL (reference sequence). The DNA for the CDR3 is TGTGCCAGCAGCCTCGTCGACAGGGGCCCCTATGGCTACACCTTC. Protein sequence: CASSLVDRGPYGYTF.

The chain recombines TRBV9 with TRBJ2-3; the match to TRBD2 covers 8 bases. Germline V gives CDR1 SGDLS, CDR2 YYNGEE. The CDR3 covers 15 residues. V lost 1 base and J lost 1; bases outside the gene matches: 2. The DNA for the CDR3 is TGTGCCAGCAGCGTAAGAGCGGGGGGCACAGATACGCAGTATTTT. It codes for CASSVRAGGTDTQYF.

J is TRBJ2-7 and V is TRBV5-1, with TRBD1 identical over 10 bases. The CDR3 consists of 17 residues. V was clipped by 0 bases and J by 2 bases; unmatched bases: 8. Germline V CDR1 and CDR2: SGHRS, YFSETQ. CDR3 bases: TGCGCCAGCAGCTTGGCTGGGGACAGGGGAATGACCTACGAGCAGTACTTC. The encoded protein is CASSLAGDRGMTYEQYF.

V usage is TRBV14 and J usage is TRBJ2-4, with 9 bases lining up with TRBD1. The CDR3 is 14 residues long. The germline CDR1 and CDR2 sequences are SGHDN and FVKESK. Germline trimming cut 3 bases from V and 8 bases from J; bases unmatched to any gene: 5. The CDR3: CASSQGDRVDIQYF. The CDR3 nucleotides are TGTGCCAGCAGCCAGGGGGACAGGGTTGACATTCAGTACTTC.

CDR3 in amino acids: CASRGQMLNTEAFF. The CDR3 DNA follows: TGTGCCAGCAGGGGACAGATGTTGAACACTGAAGCTTTCTTT. This sequence joins TRBV27 and TRBJ1-1; 7 positions agree with TRBD1. The CDR3 runs 14 residues. Per germline, CDR1 MNHEY and CDR2 SMNVEV (reference sequence). Trimming removed 6 bases from V and 0 bases from J; junction bases left unmatched: 4.

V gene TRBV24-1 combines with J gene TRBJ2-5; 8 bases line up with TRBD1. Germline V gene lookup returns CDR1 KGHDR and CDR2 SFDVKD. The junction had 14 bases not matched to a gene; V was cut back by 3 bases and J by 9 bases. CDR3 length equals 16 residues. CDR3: CATSDVMTGALEAQYF. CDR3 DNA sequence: TGTGCCACCAGTGATGTGATGACAGGGGCCCTTGAGGCCCAGTACTTC.

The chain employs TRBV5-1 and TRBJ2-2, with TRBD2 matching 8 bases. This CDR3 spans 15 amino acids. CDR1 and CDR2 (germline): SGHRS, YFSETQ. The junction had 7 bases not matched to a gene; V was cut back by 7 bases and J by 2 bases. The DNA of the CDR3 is TGCGCCAGCGCCGATAGCGGGACCAACACCGGGGAGCTGTTTTTT. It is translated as CASADSGTNTGELFF.

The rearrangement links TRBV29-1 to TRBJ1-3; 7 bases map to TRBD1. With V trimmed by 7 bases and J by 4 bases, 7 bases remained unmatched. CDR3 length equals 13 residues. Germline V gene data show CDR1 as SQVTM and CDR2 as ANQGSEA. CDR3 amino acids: CSALVQGGNTIYF. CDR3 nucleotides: TGCAGCGCTTTAGTACAGGGGGGAAACACCATATATTTT.

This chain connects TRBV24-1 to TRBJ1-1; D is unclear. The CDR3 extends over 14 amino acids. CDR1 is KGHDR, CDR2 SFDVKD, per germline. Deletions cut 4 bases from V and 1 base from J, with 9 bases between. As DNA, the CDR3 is TGTGCCACCAGTGAGGCAGGCTCGAACACTGAAGCTTTCTTT. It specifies CATSEAGSNTEAFF.

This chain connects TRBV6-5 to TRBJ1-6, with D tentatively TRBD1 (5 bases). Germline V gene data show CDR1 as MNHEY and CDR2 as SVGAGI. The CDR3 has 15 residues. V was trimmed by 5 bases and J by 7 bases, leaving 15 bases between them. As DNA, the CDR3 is TGTGCCAGCAGTCTCCGGGACTTAAACAATTCACCCCTCCACTTT. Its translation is CASSLRDLNNSPLHF.

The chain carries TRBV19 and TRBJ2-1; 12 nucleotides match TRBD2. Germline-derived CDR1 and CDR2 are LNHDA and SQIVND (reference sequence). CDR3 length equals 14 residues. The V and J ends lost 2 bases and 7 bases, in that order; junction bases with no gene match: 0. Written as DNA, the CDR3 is TGTGCCAGTAGTATAACTAGCGGGAGGAATGAGCAGTTCTTC. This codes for CASSITSGRNEQFF. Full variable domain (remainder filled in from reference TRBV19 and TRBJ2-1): DGGITQSPKYLFRKEGQNVTLSCEQNLNHDAMYWYRQDPGQGLRLIYYSQIVNDFQKGDIAEGYSVSREKKESFPLTVTSAQKNPTAFYLCASSITSGRNEQFFGPGTRLTVL.

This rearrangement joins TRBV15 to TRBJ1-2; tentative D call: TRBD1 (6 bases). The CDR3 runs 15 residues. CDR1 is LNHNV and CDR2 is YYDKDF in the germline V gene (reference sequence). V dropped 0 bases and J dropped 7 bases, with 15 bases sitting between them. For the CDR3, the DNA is TGTGCCACCAGCAGAGATGCGGTCAGGGGTGGTGGCTACACCTTC. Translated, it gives CATSRDAVRGGGYTF.

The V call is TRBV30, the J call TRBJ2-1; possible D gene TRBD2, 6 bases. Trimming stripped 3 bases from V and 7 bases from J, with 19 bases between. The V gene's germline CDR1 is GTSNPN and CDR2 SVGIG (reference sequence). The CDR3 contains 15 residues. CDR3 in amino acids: CAWRSTSRMVNEQFF. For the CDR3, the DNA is TGTGCCTGGAGATCTACTAGCCGGATGGTGAATGAGCAGTTCTTC.

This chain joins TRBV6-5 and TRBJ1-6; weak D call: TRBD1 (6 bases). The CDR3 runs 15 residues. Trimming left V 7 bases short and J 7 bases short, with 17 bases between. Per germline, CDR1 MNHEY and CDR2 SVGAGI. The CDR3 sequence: CASTLGGGNNSPLHF. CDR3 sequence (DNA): TGTGCCAGCACCCTGGGAGGGGGTAACAATTCACCCCTCCACTTT.

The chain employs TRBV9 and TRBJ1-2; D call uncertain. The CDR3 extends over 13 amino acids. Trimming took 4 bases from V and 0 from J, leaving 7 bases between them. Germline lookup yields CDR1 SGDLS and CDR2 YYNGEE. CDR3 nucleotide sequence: TGTGCCAGCAGCCCCTGGCCTAACTATGGCTACACCTTC. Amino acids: CASSPWPNYGYTF. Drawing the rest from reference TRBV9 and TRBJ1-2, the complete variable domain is DSGVTQTPKHLITATGQRVTLRCSPRSGDLSVYWYQQSLDQGLQFLIQYYNGEERAKGNILERFSAQQFPDLHSELNLSSLELGDSALYFCASSPWPNYGYTFGSGTRLTVV.

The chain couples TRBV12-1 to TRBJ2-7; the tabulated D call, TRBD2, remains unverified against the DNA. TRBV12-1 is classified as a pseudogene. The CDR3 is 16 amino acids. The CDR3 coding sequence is TGTGCCAGCAGCTCGGGAGGCGGGGAGCGGGAGGTCGAGCAGTACTTC. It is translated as CASSSGGGEREVEQYF.

The CDR3 is CASSLTGYEQYF. The CDR3 nucleotides read TGTGCCAGCAGCCTGACAGGATACGAGCAGTACTTC. This chain uses TRBV5-6 with TRBJ2-7; maybe TRBD1 (6 bases). Germline V CDR1 and CDR2: SGHDT, YYEEEE. CDR3 size: 12 residues. V was shortened by 4 bases and J by 4 bases, with 9 bases between the two germline ends.